This TCR beta chain was found in a study of breast tumors, draining lymph nodes, adjacent tissues (dated by TCRdb to about 2016). In terms of the full investigation: Breast cancer patients provided tumor, adjacent nontumor tissue and axillary lymph nodes, and the study compared the TCR beta repertoires across these three sources. In human breast cancer, the study set out to assess how tumor, surrounding tissue and draining lymph node repertoires relate to one another and whether T cells might be exchanged between them.

General findings and caveats noted by the study authors: A scenario in which most tumor T cells derive from the lymph node and then expand within tumor tissue was judged to be consistent with the data. The study presented the conclusion that tumor T cells originate in lymph nodes as consistent with a hypothesis, not as something directly demonstrated. Tumor T-cell repertoires showed less diversity than lymph node repertoires and more diversity than nontumor tissue repertoires, and tumor T-cell repertoires showed preferential V and J gene usage. Tumor and nontumor tissue repertoires were found to be significantly more similar in luminal-like than in basal-like breast cancer.

Reads for this sample came from an Illumina HiSeq 2000. TCR beta chain libraries were generated through multiplex PCR amplification. The amplified TCR beta chain products were analyzed by high-throughput sequencing. Starting from the raw public reads, TCRdb applied fastp trimming at Q25, assembled clones with MiXCR and retained in-frame beta chains. Every distinct CDR3 protein forms one entry, paired with its most common genes and DNA. The sample records some 140,000 distinct CDR3 sequences, around 20% of which are singletons. The top ten hold about 2.2% of the sample. Reading from cysteine to phenylalanine, the CDR3 counts 16 amino acids. The only DNA kept is the CDR3, 48 bases in frame from the first base. V loses 2 bases, J loses 2 bases, and the germline ends lie 17 bases apart. Based on the germline V gene, the CDR1 and CDR2 sequences are SGHRS and YFSETQ. Lymph node samples were obtained from the axillary draining lymph nodes of breast cancer patients.

This clonotype came up many times. Its antigen remains unidentified. The input lacks base qualities; no much larger clone sits a single base away. This TCR was sampled from a female donor with breast cancer. Some clones in this sample may be carry-over from other donors' samples. The chain joins TRBV5-1 to TRBJ2-7, and possibly TRBD2, on 6 matching bases. Sequencing input: axillary lymph node tissue. For the CDR3, the sequence is CASSLIGGEPTYEQYF. DNA sequence: TGCGCCAGCAGCTTAATAGGAGGGGAACCTACCTACGAGCAGTACTTC.